The 24 T cell receptor beta chains below were found in one sample sequenced in a study of cytomegalovirus exposure and HLA in healthy donors. PCR primers comprised 60 Vbeta and 13 Jbeta primers. Using immunoSEQ multiplex PCR, the repertoire was profiled, and TCRdb retains in-frame clones only, with some absent. The sample has 150,000 to 200,000 clones, around nine tenths seen once; the top ten hold under 2%. Sequencing was done on a sample of PBMCs. The origin of the receptors is a woman between 18 and 29 years old in good health and CMV-seronegative.

V is TRBV7-2 and J is TRBJ1-2; a possible D gene is TRBD1 (5 bases). The CDR3 runs to 13 residues. Trimming stripped 3 bases from V and 8 bases from J, with 13 bases between. CDR1 SGHTA and CDR2 FQGNSA come from the germline V gene. For the CDR3, the DNA is TGTGCCAGCAGCTTGCAGGGTGTCGGCGGCTACACCTTC. Amino acids: CASSLQGVGGYTF.

Written as DNA, the CDR3 is TGTGCCAGCAGTTCTACAGGGGAAGACTTGGTGGCCAATCAGCCCCAGCATTTT. Protein: CASSSTGEDLVANQPQHF. The chain joins TRBV28 to TRBJ1-5; 7 positions match TRBD1. V was pared by 4 bases and J by 3 bases, with 15 bases of the junction left unmatched. Germline V gene data show CDR1 as MDHEN and CDR2 as SYDVKM. The CDR3 sequence is 18 residues long.

The rearrangement joins TRBV7-9 to TRBJ1-2, with D perhaps TRBD1 (5 bases). CDR3 length equals 16 residues. Germline CDR1 reads SEHNR; CDR2 reads FQNEAQ (reference sequence). V gave up 0 bases and J gave up 0 bases, with 11 bases separating them. CDR3 sequence reads: CASSLAWGGTNYGYTF. The CDR3 bases are TGTGCCAGCAGCTTAGCGTGGGGGGGGACTAACTATGGCTACACCTTC.

This clone was seen a single time. The chain has TRBV9 and TRBJ1-2, with 7 bases lining up with TRBD1. V lost 3 bases and J lost 5; bases outside the gene matches: 10. The CDR3 is 15 amino acids. CDR1 is SGDLS, CDR2 YYNGEE, per germline. The CDR3 sequence is CASSAGTAAHYGYTF. CDR3 nucleotide sequence: TGTGCCAGCAGCGCGGGGACAGCGGCCCATTATGGCTACACCTTC.

The chain uses TRBV7-9 and TRBJ2-1, with 8 bases aligning to TRBD2. The CDR3 totals 13 residues. The germline CDR1 and CDR2 sequences are SEHNR and FQNEAQ (reference sequence). Trimming cost V 1 base and J 9 bases; bases outside gene matches: 2. The CDR3 sequence is CASSLDAGGEQFF. CDR3 coding DNA: TGTGCCAGCAGCTTAGATGCGGGGGGTGAGCAGTTCTTC.

The chain is built from TRBV27 and TRBJ2-7; 8 bases match TRBD2. The CDR3 is made up of 15 amino acids. From germline, CDR1 is MNHEY and CDR2 SMNVEV (reference sequence). Germline trimming cut 5 bases from V and 5 bases from J; bases unmatched to any gene: 11. CDR3 residues: CASSPGRAGVHEQYF. The CDR3 DNA follows: TGTGCCAGCAGTCCCGGGAGGGCCGGTGTCCACGAGCAGTACTTC.

The V gene is TRBV2, the J gene TRBJ1-2; no firm D call. V lost 5 bases and J lost 4, with 5 bases in between. The germline CDR1 and CDR2 sequences are SNHLY and FYNNEI. This CDR3 region has 11 residues. CDR3 loop: CASSLAYGYTF. The CDR3 DNA sequence: TGTGCCAGCAGTTTAGCCTATGGCTACACCTTC.

J is TRBJ2-7 and V is TRBV7-2, with 8 bases lining up with TRBD2. The CDR3 is 11 residues long. Germline CDR1 reads SGHTA; CDR2 reads FQGNSA. With 5 bases clipped from V and 7 bases from J, the junction kept 1 base outside the gene matches. The CDR3 reads CASSRGGEQYF. The CDR3 nucleotides are TGTGCCAGCAGCCGGGGGGGGGAGCAGTACTTC.

This chain connects TRBV7-6 to TRBJ1-3; tentatively, D is TRBD1 (5 bases). Germline CDR1 and CDR2: SGHVS and FNYEAQ. The CDR3 is made up of 15 amino acids. The germline V and J ends were trimmed by 6 bases and 0 bases, with 12 bases remaining between them. The DNA of the CDR3 is TGTGCCAGCAGTTCCACAGGAGCCTCTGGAAACACCATATATTTT. Protein product: CASSSTGASGNTIYF. Full variable domain (outside the CDR3, taken from reference TRBV7-6 and TRBJ1-3): GAGVSQSPRYKVTKRGQDVALRCDPISGHVSLYWYRQALGQGPEFLTYFNYEAQQDKSGLPNDRFSAERPEGSISTLTIQRTEQRDSAMYRCASSSTGASGNTIYFGEGSWLTVV.

The chain recombines TRBV27 with TRBJ2-3, with TRBD2 matching over 9 bases. Looked up from germline, CDR1 is MNHEY and CDR2 is SMNVEV (reference sequence). The CDR3 totals 15 residues. The V and J ends lost 2 bases and 6 bases, in that order; junction bases with no gene match: 6. The CDR3: CASSLAGGPGDTQYF. Here the CDR3 DNA reads TGTGCCAGCAGTTTAGCGGGAGGGCCCGGGGATACGCAGTATTTT.

V is TRBV15 and J is TRBJ1-2, with TRBD1 as a possible D gene (5 bases). This CDR3 region has 15 residues. Trimming shortened V by 2 bases and J by 8 bases, and 18 bases separated the two germline ends. Per germline, CDR1 LNHNV and CDR2 YYDKDF (reference sequence). Here the CDR3 DNA reads TGTGCCACCAGCAGACCAGGACATCTACCCTGGGGCTACACCTTC. Translated: CATSRPGHLPWGYTF.

The chain recombines TRBV5-1 with TRBJ1-2; D gene uncertain. The CDR3 is made up of 15 amino acids. The ends were cut back, 3 bases at V and 0 bases at J, with 12 bases in the middle. Germline V CDR1 and CDR2: SGHRS, YFSETQ. The CDR3 here is CASSSGWEPNYGYTF. CDR3 sequence (DNA): TGCGCCAGCAGCTCGGGCTGGGAGCCTAACTATGGCTACACCTTC.

This rearrangement joins TRBV6-1 to TRBJ2-7; 7 bases align to TRBD1. The CDR3 covers 15 residues. From germline, CDR1 is MNHNS and CDR2 SASEGT. The V and J ends lost 7 bases and 6 bases, in that order; junction bases with no gene match: 15. The CDR3 DNA follows: TGTGCCAGCACCTCGCAGACAGGGTGGGGATCCGAGCAGTACTTC. It translates to CASTSQTGWGSEQYF.

J is TRBJ2-5 and V is TRBV6-5; TRBD1 matches at 7 bases. In germline, CDR1 is MNHEY, CDR2 SVGAGI. The CDR3 sequence is 14 residues long. V trimming: 0 bases; J trimming: 5 bases; junction bases outside the gene matches: 3. This chain's CDR3 is CASSYSTGLETQYF. CDR3 nucleotides: TGTGCCAGCAGTTACTCGACAGGGCTGGAGACCCAGTACTTC.

This rearrangement joins TRBV10-2 to TRBJ2-7; 9 bases fit TRBD2. CDR3 length: 16 amino acids. Trimming cost V 7 bases and J 5 bases; bases outside gene matches: 15. Germline loops: CDR1 WSHSY, CDR2 SAAADI. CDR3 amino acids: CASTQGAGGLANEQYF. In DNA form, the CDR3 reads TGCGCCAGCACCCAAGGAGCGGGGGGCCTCGCCAACGAGCAGTACTTC.

The chain is built from TRBV10-1 and TRBJ1-3; D gene unclear. V was clipped by 2 bases and J by 0 bases, with 8 bases between them. CDR1 WNHNN and CDR2 SYGVQD come from the germline V gene (reference sequence). This CDR3 is 15 amino acids long. The CDR3 DNA reads TGCGCCAGCAGTGAGAGTGGGAGCTCTGGAAACACCATATATTTT. Translation: CASSESGSSGNTIYF.

The chain employs TRBV19 and TRBJ2-1; TRBD1 might be the D (6 bases). Trimming took 3 bases from V and 9 from J, leaving 15 bases between them. The germline gives CDR1 LNHDA, CDR2 SQIVND (reference sequence). This CDR3 is 14 amino acids long. The DNA of the CDR3 is TGTGCCAGTAGTATTTCATCCCCCAGGGGTGAGCAGTTCTTC. Residues: CASSISSPRGEQFF.

The J gene is TRBJ2-7, the V gene TRBV4-3; 13 positions match TRBD2. The CDR3 extends over 16 amino acids. V trimming: 5 bases; J trimming: 3 bases; junction bases outside the gene matches: 7. Germline values: CDR1 LGHNA, CDR2 YSLEER. The CDR3 is CASSTRTSGRSYEQYF. The CDR3 nucleotides are TGCGCCAGCAGCACCCGGACTAGCGGGAGAAGCTACGAGCAGTACTTC.

The chain is built from TRBV5-1 and TRBJ1-1; TRBD1 agrees at 10 bases. The CDR3 has 16 amino acids. Looked up from germline, CDR1 is SGHRS and CDR2 is YFSETQ. With 0 bases clipped from V and 3 bases from J, the junction kept 5 bases outside the gene matches. CDR3 in DNA: TGCGCCAGCAGCTTGGCCTGGGGGACAGGGGACACTGAAGCTTTCTTT. Its translation is CASSLAWGTGDTEAFF.

The chain joins TRBV4-1 to TRBJ2-7; D might be TRBD1 (6 bases). V shed 4 bases and J shed 1 base, with 14 bases lying between them. The CDR3 runs 15 residues. Per the germline V gene, CDR1 is MGHRA and CDR2 is YSYEKL. The CDR3 protein is CASSPGAGASYEQYF. The CDR3 nucleotides are TGCGCCAGCAGCCCTGGGGCAGGGGCTTCCTACGAGCAGTACTTC.

This chain connects TRBV27 to TRBJ2-7; 12 positions agree with TRBD2. The CDR3 is 14 residues long. Germline V lookup: CDR1 MNHEY, CDR2 SMNVEV (reference sequence). J was trimmed by 5 bases and V by 6 bases; bases with no gene match: 5. As DNA, the CDR3 is TGTGCCAGCAGAGGACTAGCGGGAAACGACGAGCAGTACTTC. Translated: CASRGLAGNDEQYF.

This sequence joins TRBV7-8 and TRBJ1-5, with D tentatively TRBD1 (6 bases). Germline CDR1 reads SGHVS; CDR2 reads FQNEAQ. Trimming took off 5 bases at V and 0 bases at J, with 14 bases between the two ends. This CDR3 comprises 16 residues. CDR3 nucleotides: TGTGCCAGCAGCCAGACAGGAAGCTATAGCAATCAGCCCCAGCATTTT. As protein: CASSQTGSYSNQPQHF.

This chain links TRBV21-1 with TRBJ1-2; TRBD1 reflects the table's D call only, with no check against the DNA. TRBV21-1 is annotated as a pseudogene. The CDR3 spans 19 residues. This CDR3 reads CASSKTRFTLGTSNYGYTF. The CDR3 bases are TGTGCCAGCAGCAAAACACGATTTACGCTGGGCACCTCTAACTATGGCTACACCTTC.

This sequence joins TRBV5-1 and TRBJ2-1, with 9 positions matching TRBD2. The CDR3 runs 16 residues. Germline trimming cut 3 bases from V and 0 bases from J; bases unmatched to any gene: 4. Looked up from germline, CDR1 is SGHRS and CDR2 is YFSETQ. The CDR3 nucleotides read TGCGCCAGCAGCTCCGGACTAGCGCTCTCCTACAATGAGCAGTTCTTC. Its translation is CASSSGLALSYNEQFF.